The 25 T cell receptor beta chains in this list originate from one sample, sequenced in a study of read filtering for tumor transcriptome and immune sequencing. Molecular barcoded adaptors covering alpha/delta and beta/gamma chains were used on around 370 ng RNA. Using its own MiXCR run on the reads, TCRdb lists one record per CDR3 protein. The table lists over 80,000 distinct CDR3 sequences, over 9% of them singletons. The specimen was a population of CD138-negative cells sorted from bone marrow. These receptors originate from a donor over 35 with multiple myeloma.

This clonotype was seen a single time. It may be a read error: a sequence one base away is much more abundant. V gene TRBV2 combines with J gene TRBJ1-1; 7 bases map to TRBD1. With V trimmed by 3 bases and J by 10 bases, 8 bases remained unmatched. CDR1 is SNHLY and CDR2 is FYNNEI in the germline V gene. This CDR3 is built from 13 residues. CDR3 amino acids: CASSDQGGSVAFF. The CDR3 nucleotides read TGTGCCAGCAGTGACCAGGGGGGATCTGTAGCTTTCTTT.

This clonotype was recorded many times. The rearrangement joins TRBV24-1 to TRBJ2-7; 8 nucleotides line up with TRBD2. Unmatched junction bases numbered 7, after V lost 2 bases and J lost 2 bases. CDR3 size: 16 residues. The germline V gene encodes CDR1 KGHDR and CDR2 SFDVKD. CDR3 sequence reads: CATSDSGTSVPYEQYF. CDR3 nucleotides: TGTGCCACCAGTGATTCCGGGACTAGTGTTCCCTACGAGCAGTACTTC.

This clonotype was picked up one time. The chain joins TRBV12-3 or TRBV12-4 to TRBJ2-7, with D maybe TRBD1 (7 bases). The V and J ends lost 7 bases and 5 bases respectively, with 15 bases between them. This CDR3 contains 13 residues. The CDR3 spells CASNSGRGDEQYF. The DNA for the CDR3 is TGTGCCAGCAATTCGGGCAGGGGGGACGAGCAGTACTTC.

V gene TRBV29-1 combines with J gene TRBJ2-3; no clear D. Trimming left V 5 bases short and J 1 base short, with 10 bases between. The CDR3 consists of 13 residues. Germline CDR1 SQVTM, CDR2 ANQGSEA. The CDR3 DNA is TGCAGCGTTTCAGCGTTTGGCACAGATACGCAGTATTTT. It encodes CSVSAFGTDTQYF.

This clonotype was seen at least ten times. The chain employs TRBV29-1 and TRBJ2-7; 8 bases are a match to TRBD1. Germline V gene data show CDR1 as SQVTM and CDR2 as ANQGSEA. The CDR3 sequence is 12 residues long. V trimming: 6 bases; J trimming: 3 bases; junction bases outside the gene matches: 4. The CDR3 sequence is CSVAGQGYEQYF. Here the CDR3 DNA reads TGCAGCGTAGCCGGACAGGGCTACGAGCAGTACTTC.

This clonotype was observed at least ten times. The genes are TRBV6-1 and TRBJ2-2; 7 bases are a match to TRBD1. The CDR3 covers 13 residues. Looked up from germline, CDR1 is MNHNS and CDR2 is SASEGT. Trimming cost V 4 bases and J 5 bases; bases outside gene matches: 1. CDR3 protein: CASSAQGTGELFF. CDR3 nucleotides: TGTGCCAGCAGTGCACAGGGGACCGGGGAGCTGTTTTTT.

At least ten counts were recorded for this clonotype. CDR3 DNA: TGTGCCAGCAGTGAGCTGCTCGGGTCAGATACGCAGTATTTT. Translating gives CASSELLGSDTQYF. The chain employs TRBV2 and TRBJ2-3, with D hard to call. The CDR3 sequence is 14 residues long. The germline CDR1 and CDR2 sequences are SNHLY and FYNNEI. V was shortened by 3 bases and J by 4 bases, with 11 bases between the two germline ends.

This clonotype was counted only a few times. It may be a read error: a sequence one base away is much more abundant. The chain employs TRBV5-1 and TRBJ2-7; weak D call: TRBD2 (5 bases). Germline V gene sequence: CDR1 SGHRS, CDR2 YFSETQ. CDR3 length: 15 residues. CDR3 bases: TGCGCCAGCAGCATGGGGATGGGGAGCTCCTACGAGCGGTACTTC. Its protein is CASSMGMGSSYERYF.

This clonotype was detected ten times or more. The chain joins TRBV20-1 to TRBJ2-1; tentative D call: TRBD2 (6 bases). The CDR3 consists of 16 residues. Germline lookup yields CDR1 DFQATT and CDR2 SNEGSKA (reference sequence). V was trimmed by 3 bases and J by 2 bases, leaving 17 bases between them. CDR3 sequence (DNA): TGCAGTGCTAGCCCCGCCGTGGCGGGACCCTACAATGAGCAGTTCTTC. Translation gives CSASPAVAGPYNEQFF.

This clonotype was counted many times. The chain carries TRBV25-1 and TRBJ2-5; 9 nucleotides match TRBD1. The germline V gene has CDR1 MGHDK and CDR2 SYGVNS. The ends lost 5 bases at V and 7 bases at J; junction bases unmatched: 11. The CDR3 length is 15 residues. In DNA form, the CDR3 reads TGTGCCAGCAGTATCCGGGACAGGGATCCGGGGACCCAGTACTTC. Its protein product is CASSIRDRDPGTQYF.

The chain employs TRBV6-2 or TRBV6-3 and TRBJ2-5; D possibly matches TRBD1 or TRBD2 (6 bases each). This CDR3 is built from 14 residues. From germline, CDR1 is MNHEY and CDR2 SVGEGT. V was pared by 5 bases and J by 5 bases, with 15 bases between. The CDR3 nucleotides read TGTGCCAGCAGTCCCCGACTAGGGGGGGAGACCCAGTACTTC. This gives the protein CASSPRLGGETQYF.

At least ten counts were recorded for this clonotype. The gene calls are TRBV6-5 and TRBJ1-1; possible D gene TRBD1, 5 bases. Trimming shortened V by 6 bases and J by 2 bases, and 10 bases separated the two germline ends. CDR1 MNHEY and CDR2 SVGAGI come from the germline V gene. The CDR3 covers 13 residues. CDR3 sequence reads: CASSYGTNTEAFF. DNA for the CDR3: TGTGCCAGCAGCTATGGGACCAACACTGAAGCTTTCTTT.

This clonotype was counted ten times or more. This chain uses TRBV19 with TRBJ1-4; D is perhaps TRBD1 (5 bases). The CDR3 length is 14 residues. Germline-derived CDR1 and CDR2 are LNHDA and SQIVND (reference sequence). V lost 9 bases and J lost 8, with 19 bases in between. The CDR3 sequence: CASRGEGLLEKLFF. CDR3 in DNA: TGTGCCAGCCGGGGCGAGGGACTTTTGGAAAAACTGTTTTTT.

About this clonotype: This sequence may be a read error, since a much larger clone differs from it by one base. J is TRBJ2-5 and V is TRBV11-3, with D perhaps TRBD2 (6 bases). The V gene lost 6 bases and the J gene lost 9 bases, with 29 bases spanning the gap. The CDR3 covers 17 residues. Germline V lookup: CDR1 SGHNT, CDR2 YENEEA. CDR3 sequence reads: CASRKAGRRGARMSQYF. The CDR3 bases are TGTGCCAGCAGGAAGGCGGGGCGACGCGGGGCGCGAATGTCCCAGTACTTC.

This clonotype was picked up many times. The CDR3 region is CASSQGRGEAFF. For the CDR3, the DNA is TGTGCCAGCAGCCAAGGTAGAGGAGAAGCTTTCTTT. This sequence joins TRBV4-2 and TRBJ1-1, with D unresolved. Germline V gives CDR1 LGHNA, CDR2 YNFKEQ. This CDR3 contains 12 residues. The V and J ends lost 1 base and 8 bases respectively, with 8 bases between them.

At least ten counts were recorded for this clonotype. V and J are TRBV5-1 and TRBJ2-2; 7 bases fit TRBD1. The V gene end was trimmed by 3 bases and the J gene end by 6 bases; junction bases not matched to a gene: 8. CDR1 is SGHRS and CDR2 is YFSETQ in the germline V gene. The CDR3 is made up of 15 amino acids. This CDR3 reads CASSYLPGTAGELFF. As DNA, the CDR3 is TGCGCCAGCAGCTATCTACCGGGGACAGCCGGGGAGCTGTTTTTT.

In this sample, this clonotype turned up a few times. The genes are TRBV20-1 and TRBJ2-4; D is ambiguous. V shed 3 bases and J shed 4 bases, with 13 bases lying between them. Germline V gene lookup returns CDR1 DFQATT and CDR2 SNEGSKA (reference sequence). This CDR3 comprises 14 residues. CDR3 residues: CSASTIPPKNIQYF. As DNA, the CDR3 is TGCAGTGCTAGTACTATACCTCCAAAAAACATTCAGTACTTC.

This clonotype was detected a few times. This CDR3 is CAWSGSLAGNTIYF. For the CDR3, the DNA is TGTGCCTGGAGCGGATCCCTCGCCGGAAACACCATATATTTT. The chain couples TRBV30 to TRBJ1-3; D not certain. Germline CDR1 and CDR2: GTSNPN and SVGIG (reference sequence). V was cut by 3 bases and J by 4 bases, with 13 bases left in between. CDR3 length: 14 amino acids.

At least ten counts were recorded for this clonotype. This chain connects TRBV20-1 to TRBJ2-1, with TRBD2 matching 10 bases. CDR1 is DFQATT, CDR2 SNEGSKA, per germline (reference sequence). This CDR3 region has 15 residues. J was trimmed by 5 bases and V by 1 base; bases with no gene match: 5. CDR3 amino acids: CSARGASGSHNEQFF. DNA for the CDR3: TGCAGTGCTAGAGGGGCTAGCGGGAGCCACAATGAGCAGTTCTTC.

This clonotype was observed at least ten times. The CDR3 region is CASSQTTGVQPQHF. The CDR3 nucleotides read TGCGCCAGCAGCCAGACGACAGGGGTTCAGCCCCAGCATTTT. The rearrangement links TRBV5-1 to TRBJ1-5; 8 bases map to TRBD1. The CDR3 is 14 amino acids. The germline gives CDR1 SGHRS, CDR2 YFSETQ. Trimming removed 4 bases from V and 6 bases from J; junction bases left unmatched: 6.

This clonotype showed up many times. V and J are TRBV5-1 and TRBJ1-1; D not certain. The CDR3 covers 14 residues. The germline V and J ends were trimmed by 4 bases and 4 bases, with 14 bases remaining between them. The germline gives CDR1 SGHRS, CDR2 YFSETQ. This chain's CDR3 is CASSRKTKGTEAFF. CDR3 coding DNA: TGCGCCAGCAGCCGCAAGACGAAAGGCACTGAAGCTTTCTTT.

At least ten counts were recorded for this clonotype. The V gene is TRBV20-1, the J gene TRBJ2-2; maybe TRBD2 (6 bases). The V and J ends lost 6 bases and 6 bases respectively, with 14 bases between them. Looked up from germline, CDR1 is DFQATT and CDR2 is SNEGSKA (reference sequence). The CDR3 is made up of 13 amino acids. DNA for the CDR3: TGCAGTGCCCACTCGGGACTCGCCGGGGAGCTGTTTTTT. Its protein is CSAHSGLAGELFF.

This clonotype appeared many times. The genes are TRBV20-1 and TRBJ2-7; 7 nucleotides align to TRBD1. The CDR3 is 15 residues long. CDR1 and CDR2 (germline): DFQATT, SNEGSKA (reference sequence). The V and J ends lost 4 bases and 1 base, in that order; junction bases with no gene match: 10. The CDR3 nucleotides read TGCAGTGCTATAGGGCAAACAGGGGCTTCCTACGAGCAGTACTTC. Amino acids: CSAIGQTGASYEQYF.

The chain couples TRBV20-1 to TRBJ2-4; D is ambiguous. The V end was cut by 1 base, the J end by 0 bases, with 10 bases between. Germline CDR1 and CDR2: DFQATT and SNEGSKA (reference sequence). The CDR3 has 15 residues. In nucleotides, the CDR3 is TGCAGTGCTAGAGTCATCGATTTAGCCAAAAACATTCAGTACTTC. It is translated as CSARVIDLAKNIQYF.

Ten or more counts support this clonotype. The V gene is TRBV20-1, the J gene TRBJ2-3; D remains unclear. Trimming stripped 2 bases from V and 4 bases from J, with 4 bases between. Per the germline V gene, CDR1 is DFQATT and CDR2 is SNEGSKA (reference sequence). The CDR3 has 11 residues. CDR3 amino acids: CSARLADTQYF. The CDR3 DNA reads TGCAGTGCTAGACTAGCAGATACGCAGTATTTT.